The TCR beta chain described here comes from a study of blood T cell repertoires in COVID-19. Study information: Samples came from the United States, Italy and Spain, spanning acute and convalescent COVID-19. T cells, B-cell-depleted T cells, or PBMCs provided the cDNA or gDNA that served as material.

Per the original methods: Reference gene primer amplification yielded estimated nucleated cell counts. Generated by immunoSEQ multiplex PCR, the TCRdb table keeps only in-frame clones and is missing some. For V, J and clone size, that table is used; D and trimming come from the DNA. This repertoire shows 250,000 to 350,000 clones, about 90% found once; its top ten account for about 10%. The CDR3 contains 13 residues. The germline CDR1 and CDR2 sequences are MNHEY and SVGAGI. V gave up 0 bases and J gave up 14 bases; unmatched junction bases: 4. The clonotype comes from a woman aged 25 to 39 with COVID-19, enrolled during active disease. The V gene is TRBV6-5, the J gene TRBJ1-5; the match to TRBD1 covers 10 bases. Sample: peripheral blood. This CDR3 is CASSYSPGQGEHF. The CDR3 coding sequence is TGTGCCAGCAGTTACTCCCCCGGACAGGGGGAGCATTTT.